The T cell receptor beta chain described here comes from a study of cytomegalovirus exposure and HLA in healthy donors. The study ran its PCR with 60 Vbeta and 13 Jbeta primers. Here immunoSEQ multiplex PCR was the method, and the copy in TCRdb shows in-frame clones only, minus some. The sample holds about 190,000 clones; about four fifths are singletons and the top ten take roughly 1.6%. Findings and limits, study-wide: There was a cluster of highly shared sequence variants that was likely a sequencing artifact. Across HLA loci, a later analysis found differing TCR association rates, with DRB1 most and HLA-C fewest. A missense DCLRE1C variant was associated with V- and J-gene trimming of TCR beta chains in a later analysis, and an independent cohort replicated the association. An apparent linkage of common viral pathogens to several of the most significant clusters emerged in a later analysis.

V was clipped by 4 bases and J by 4 bases; unmatched bases: 9. The CDR3 is 15 amino acids. Germline lookup yields CDR1 MNHNY and CDR2 SVGAGI (reference sequence). Turning to this clone: Its antigen remains unknown.

This clonotype originated in a woman in her late teens or twenties in good health and CMV-seronegative. Sequenced material: PBMCs. V is TRBV6-6 and J is TRBJ1-1; TRBD1 matches 7 bases. The CDR3 loop is CASSSSDRAATEAFF. CDR3 DNA: TGTGCCAGCAGTTCCTCAGACAGGGCGGCCACTGAAGCTTTCTTT.